Listed here is a single TCR beta chain. Antigen: not known. These data come from a study of T cell responses to AZD1222 COVID-19 vaccine. Measured with immunoSEQ multiplex PCR; TCRdb has only the in-frame clones, and not every one. This sample has roughly 120,000 clones; approximately 93% occur once, and the top ten carry about 3%. V lost 7 bases and J 4 bases, leaving 11 bases between the germline ends. This CDR3 region has 13 residues. Germline CDR1 ENHRY, CDR2 SYGVKD. Study outcomes and limitations: Vaccine-related CD4 TCRs covered spike, predominating at 160-218 and 743-854.

The starting material was peripheral blood, obtained on day 0 of AZD1222 vaccination. The TCR comes from an adult in good health. The chain carries TRBV10-3 and TRBJ1-5, with a tentative D call TRBD1 (6 bases). The CDR3 protein is CAITGTPNQPQHF. Written as DNA, the CDR3 is TGTGCCATCACCGGGACACCGAATCAGCCCCAGCATTTT.